The 10 T cell receptor beta chains given below trace back to one sample, sequenced in a study of neurological immune-mediated disorders. TCRdb itself ran the 5' RACE reads through MiXCR, one entry per CDR3 protein. The sample records tens of thousands of distinct CDR3 sequences, approximately 4% being singletons. Specimen: PBMCs. The receptors were gathered from a woman aged 30 to 39 with multiple sclerosis.

This clonotype rates as medium-sized (0.01 to 0.1%). The chain combines TRBV29-1 with TRBJ2-3, with 7 bases that match TRBD1. The CDR3 runs 15 residues. Per germline, CDR1 SQVTM and CDR2 ANQGSEA. J gave up 0 bases and V 4 bases, and 7 bases lay outside the gene matches. The CDR3 DNA reads TGCAGCGTTGCAAACGTAGGGGGCAGCACAGATACGCAGTATTTT. It codes for CSVANVGGSTDTQYF.

This clonotype has ten or more counts. The chain links TRBV15 to TRBJ1-1; D unclear. The V and J ends lost 6 bases and 1 base respectively, with 3 bases between them. CDR1 LNHNV and CDR2 YYDKDF come from the germline V gene (reference sequence). The CDR3 has 11 amino acids. For the CDR3, the DNA is TGTGCCACCAGACAGAACACTGAAGCTTTCTTT. It encodes CATRQNTEAFF. The variable domain in full, with the rest retrieved from reference TRBV15 and TRBJ1-1, is DAMVIQNPRYQVTQFGKPVTLSCSQTLNHNVMYWYQQKSSQAPKLLFHYYDKDFNNEADTPDNFQSRRPNTSFCFLDIRSPGLGDTAMYLCATRQNTEAFFGQGTRLTVV.

This clonotype has ten or more counts. V and J are TRBV24-1 and TRBJ2-3, with D tentatively TRBD2 (6 bases). The CDR3 covers 16 residues. The germline V gene encodes CDR1 KGHDR and CDR2 SFDVKD. The ends were cut back, 5 bases at V and 2 bases at J, with 16 bases in the middle. The CDR3 protein is CATSGGGQGLTDTQYF. The CDR3 nucleotides are TGTGCCACCAGTGGCGGAGGGCAGGGACTCACAGATACGCAGTATTTT.

This clonotype appeared many times. The rearrangement links TRBV20-1 to TRBJ2-7; no clear D. There are 13 residues in the CDR3. CDR1 and CDR2 (germline): DFQATT, SNEGSKA (reference sequence). The germline V and J ends were trimmed by 0 bases and 5 bases, with 11 bases remaining between them. CDR3 in amino acids: CSAREAAFHEQYF. In DNA form, the CDR3 reads TGCAGTGCTAGAGAAGCAGCATTCCACGAGCAGTACTTC.

At least ten counts were recorded for this clonotype. The V call is TRBV24-1, the J call TRBJ2-2, with TRBD1 matching 9 bases. With V trimmed by 2 bases and J by 6 bases, 3 bases remained unmatched. The CDR3 runs 15 residues. Germline CDR1 KGHDR, CDR2 SFDVKD. The CDR3 DNA sequence: TGTGCCACCAGTGATTCCGGGACAGGGCCCGGGGAGCTGTTTTTT. It specifies CATSDSGTGPGELFF.

There are many counts of this clonotype. The chain recombines TRBV20-1 with TRBJ2-3; D is possibly TRBD1 or TRBD2 (5 bases each). From germline, CDR1 is DFQATT and CDR2 SNEGSKA (reference sequence). V shed 4 bases and J shed 4 bases, with 9 bases lying between them. The CDR3 has 12 amino acids. The CDR3 DNA sequence: TGCAGTGCTACAAGAGGGGCAGATACGCAGTATTTT. It specifies CSATRGADTQYF.

This clonotype has ten or more counts. The chain couples TRBV3-1 to TRBJ2-7, with 8 bases fitting TRBD2. V shed 6 bases, J shed 1 base, and the junction held 8 bases outside the gene matches. This CDR3 region has 15 residues. The V gene's germline CDR1 is LGHDT and CDR2 YNNKEL (reference sequence). CDR3 in amino acids: CASRKSGGVSYEQYF. CDR3 sequence (DNA): TGTGCCAGCAGGAAGAGCGGGGGTGTATCCTACGAGCAGTACTTC.

This clonotype came up many times. V usage is TRBV5-1 and J usage is TRBJ2-5; maybe TRBD2 (7 bases). This CDR3 has 15 amino acids. CDR1 and CDR2 (germline): SGHRS, YFSETQ. Trimming removed 4 bases at V and 7 bases at J, with 20 bases between. The CDR3 spells CASSPQAGAYGTQYF. The CDR3 DNA follows: TGCGCCAGCAGCCCACAGGCGGGGGCCTACGGGACCCAGTACTTC.

Ten or more counts support this clonotype. This chain connects TRBV20-1 to TRBJ1-5, with 10 bases that match TRBD1. The germline V gene has CDR1 DFQATT and CDR2 SNEGSKA (reference sequence). Unmatched junction bases numbered 8, after V lost 3 bases and J lost 6 bases. The CDR3 is made up of 15 amino acids. The CDR3 region is CSASKTGGFGQPQHF. CDR3 sequence (DNA): TGCAGTGCTAGTAAGACAGGGGGCTTTGGTCAGCCCCAGCATTTT.

Many counts were recorded for this clonotype. The chain has TRBV20-1 and TRBJ1-6; D ambiguous. This CDR3 has 14 amino acids. In germline, CDR1 is DFQATT, CDR2 SNEGSKA (reference sequence). V dropped 6 bases and J dropped 0 bases, with 9 bases sitting between them. The CDR3 is CSASRDSYNSPLHF. In nucleotides, the CDR3 is TGCAGTGCGAGCCGAGACTCCTATAATTCACCCCTCCACTTT.